A selection of T cell receptor beta chains follows, all from one sample in a study of control samples from healthy donors and cancer patients. Assay used: immunoSEQ multiplex PCR; TCRdb lists only in-frame clones, some missing. The table includes about 95,000 clones, roughly 90% detected once. The specimen sequenced was blood. The receptors were sampled from a woman aged 25 to 39 in good health. The CDR3 runs from the conserved cysteine through the conserved F or W. The D gene is left open where the match is weak. Clone size is stated in some rows and not others, as once, few, many or a class when expanded.

j_call | v_call | d_call | clone_size | cdr3_aa | cdr3_nt
TRBJ1-5 | TRBV10-3 | TRBD1 | . | CAIRSQGGNQPQHF | TGTGCCATCAGGTCCCAGGGGGGCAATCAGCCCCAGCATTTT
TRBJ1-2 | TRBV19 | . | . | CASSQAWGQGYGYTF | TGTGCCAGTAGTCAAGCGTGGGGTCAGGGCTATGGCTACACCTTC
TRBJ2-7 | TRBV14 | . | . | CASSYSTEYEQYF | TGTGCCAGCAGCTACTCCACAGAGTACGAGCAGTACTTC
TRBJ1-1 | TRBV30 | . | . | CAWTYARIVGTGSTEAFF | TGTGCCTGGACGTACGCTCGGATCGTGGGGACGGGTAGCACTGAAGCTTTCTTT
TRBJ2-7 | TRBV27 | TRBD1 | few | CASSLNPTSGTANLLHYEQYF | TGTGCCAGCAGTTTAAACCCCACATCCGGGACAGCGAATCTCCTCCACTACGAGCAGTACTTC
TRBJ1-5 | TRBV30 | . | . | CAWSLMTGGQPQHF | TGTGCCTGGAGTCTCATGACAGGAGGTCAGCCCCAGCATTTT
TRBJ2-1 | TRBV5-8 | TRBD2 | . | CASSLSGRTYNEQFF | TGTGCCAGCAGCTTGAGCGGGAGAACATACAATGAGCAGTTCTTC
TRBJ2-3 | TRBV27 | . | once | CASSLWPQDTQYF | TGTGCCAGCAGTTTATGGCCCCAGGATACGCAGTATTTT
TRBJ1-5 | TRBV19 | . | . | CASSIDGNRRQPQHF | TGTGCCAGTAGTATAGACGGGAATCGGCGTCAGCCCCAGCATTTT
TRBJ2-1 | TRBV5-1 | TRBD1 | . | CASSWGTGVYNEQFF | TGCGCCAGCAGCTGGGGGACAGGGGTTTACAATGAGCAGTTCTTC
TRBJ2-7 | TRBV7-8 | . | . | CASSLTVGGTYEQYF | TGTGCCAGCAGCCTAACGGTAGGGGGAACCTACGAGCAGTACTTC
TRBJ1-5 | TRBV2 | . | . | CASSARTEYSNQPQHF | TGTGCCAGCAGCGCTAGGACAGAGTATAGCAATCAGCCCCAGCATTTT
TRBJ2-1 | TRBV15 | . | . | CATSRDGGHEQFF | TGTGCCACCAGCAGAGATGGGGGGCATGAGCAGTTCTTC
TRBJ1-1 | TRBV5-5 | . | . | CASSHIREGAEAFF | TGTGCCAGCAGCCATATCAGGGAAGGAGCTGAAGCTTTCTTT
TRBJ1-4 | TRBV28 | TRBD1 | . | CASSLSIGTGQEKLFF | TGTGCCAGCAGTCTAAGTATTGGGACAGGGCAAGAAAAACTGTTTTTT
TRBJ1-5 | TRBV27 | . | . | CASSAGRYSNQPQHF | TGTGCCAGCAGTGCGGGCAGGTATAGCAATCAGCCCCAGCATTTT
TRBJ1-2 | TRBV28 | . | . | CASSLVGRVYGYTF | TGTGCCAGCAGTTTAGTGGGCAGGGTTTATGGCTACACCTTC
TRBJ2-1 | TRBV6-5 | TRBD2 | . | CATALAAARRDEQFF | TGTGCCACTGCTCTAGCGGCGGCTAGGCGGGATGAGCAGTTCTTC
TRBJ2-1 | TRBV2 | . | . | CASSREGGSSYNEQFF | TGTGCCAGCAGCAGAGAGGGGGGGAGCTCCTACAATGAGCAGTTCTTC
TRBJ1-5 | TRBV30 | . | . | CAWSVRGGLSSNQPQHF | TGTGCCTGGAGTGTACGGGGCGGGTTATCTAGCAATCAGCCCCAGCATTTT
TRBJ1-1 | TRBV27 | TRBD1 | medium-sized | CASSSTLTGGNTEAFF | TGTGCCAGCAGTTCAACCTTGACAGGGGGTAACACTGAAGCTTTCTTT
TRBJ2-7 | TRBV28 | TRBD1 | . | CASSAPGQGPNSYEQYF | TGTGCCAGCAGTGCTCCGGGACAGGGGCCGAATTCCTACGAGCAGTACTTC
TRBJ2-7 | TRBV28 | TRBD1 | . | CASRRGTGTYEQYF | TGTGCCAGCAGGAGGGGGACAGGGACCTACGAGCAGTACTTC
TRBJ1-6 | TRBV4-1 | . | . | CASSQEIRTMLNSPLHF | TGCGCCAGCAGCCAAGAAATCCGGACAATGCTAAATTCACCCCTCCACTTT
TRBJ1-6 | TRBV9 | . | . | CASSVEVGEGSPLHF | TGTGCCAGCAGCGTAGAGGTAGGGGAGGGTTCACCCCTCCACTTT
TRBJ1-1 | TRBV6-2/TRBV6-3 | . | . | CASSFGTGEAFF | TGTGCCAGCAGTTTCGGGACGGGCGAAGCTTTCTTT
TRBJ2-4 | TRBV2 | TRBD1 | . | CASSATGGINIQYF | TGTGCCAGCAGTGCGACAGGGGGCATAAACATTCAGTACTTC
TRBJ2-1 | TRBV5-1 | . | . | CASSILRGNNEQFF | TGCGCCAGCAGCATCTTGCGGGGAAACAATGAGCAGTTCTTC
TRBJ2-1 | TRBV7-3 | . | . | CASSLDGNEQFF | TGTGCCAGCAGCTTAGATGGCAATGAGCAGTTCTTC
TRBJ1-2 | TRBV30 | . | . | CAWGTLLDYGYTF | TGTGCCTGGGGGACACTGCTGGACTATGGCTACACCTTC
TRBJ2-1 | TRBV5-1 | . | . | CASRRGTEQFF | TGCGCCAGCAGAAGAGGGACAGAGCAGTTCTTC